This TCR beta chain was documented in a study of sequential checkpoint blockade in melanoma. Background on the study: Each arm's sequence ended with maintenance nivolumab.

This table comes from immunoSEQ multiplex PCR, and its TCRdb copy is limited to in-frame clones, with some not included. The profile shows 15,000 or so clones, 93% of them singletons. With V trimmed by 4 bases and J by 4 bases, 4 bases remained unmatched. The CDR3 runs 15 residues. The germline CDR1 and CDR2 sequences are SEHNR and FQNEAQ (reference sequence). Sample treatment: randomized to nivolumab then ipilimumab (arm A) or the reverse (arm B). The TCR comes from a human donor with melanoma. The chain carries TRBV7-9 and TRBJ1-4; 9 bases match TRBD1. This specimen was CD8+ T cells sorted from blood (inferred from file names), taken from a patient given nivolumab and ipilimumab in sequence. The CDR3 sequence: CASSSVGQGNEKLFF. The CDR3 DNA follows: TGTGCCAGCAGCTCCGTGGGACAGGGTAATGAAAAACTGTTTTTT.